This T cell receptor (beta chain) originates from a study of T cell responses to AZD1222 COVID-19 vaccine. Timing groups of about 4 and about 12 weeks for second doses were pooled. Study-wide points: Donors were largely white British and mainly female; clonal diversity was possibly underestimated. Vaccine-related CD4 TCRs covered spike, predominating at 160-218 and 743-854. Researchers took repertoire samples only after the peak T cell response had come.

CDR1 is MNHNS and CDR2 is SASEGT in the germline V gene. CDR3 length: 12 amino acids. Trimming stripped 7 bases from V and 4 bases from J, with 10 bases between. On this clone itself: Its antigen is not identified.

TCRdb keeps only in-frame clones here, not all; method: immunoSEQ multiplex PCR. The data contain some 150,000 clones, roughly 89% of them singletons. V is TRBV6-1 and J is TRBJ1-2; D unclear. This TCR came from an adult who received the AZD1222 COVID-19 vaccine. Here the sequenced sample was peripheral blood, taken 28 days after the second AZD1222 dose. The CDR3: CASTGVGYGYTF. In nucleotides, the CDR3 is TGTGCCAGCACCGGGGTGGGCTATGGCTACACCTTC.